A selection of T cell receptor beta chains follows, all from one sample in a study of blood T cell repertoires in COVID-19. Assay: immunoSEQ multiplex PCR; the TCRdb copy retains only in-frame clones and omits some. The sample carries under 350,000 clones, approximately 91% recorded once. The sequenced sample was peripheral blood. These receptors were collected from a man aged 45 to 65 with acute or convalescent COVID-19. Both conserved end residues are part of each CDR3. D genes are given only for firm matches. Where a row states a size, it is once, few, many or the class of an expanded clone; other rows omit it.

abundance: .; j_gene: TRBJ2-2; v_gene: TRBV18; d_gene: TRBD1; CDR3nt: TGTGCCAGCTCACCACCCTTTGACAGGGGGGTAGCCGCGAACACCGGGGAGCTGTTTTTT; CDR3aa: CASSPPFDRGVAANTGELFF
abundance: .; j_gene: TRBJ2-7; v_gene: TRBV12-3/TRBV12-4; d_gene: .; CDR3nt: TGTGCCAGCAGTGTAACGGGTTACGAGCAGTACTTC; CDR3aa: CASSVTGYEQYF
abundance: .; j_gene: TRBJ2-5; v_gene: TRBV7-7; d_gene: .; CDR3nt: TGTGCTAGCAGCCCGGGTAGCCACAGGCGGGAGACCCAGTACTTC; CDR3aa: CASSPGSHRRETQYF
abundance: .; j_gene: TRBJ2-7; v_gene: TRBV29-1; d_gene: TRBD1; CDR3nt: TGCAGCGTTGAAGACCCCGGACAGGGGGAGACCTACGAGCAGTACTTC; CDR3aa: CSVEDPGQGETYEQYF
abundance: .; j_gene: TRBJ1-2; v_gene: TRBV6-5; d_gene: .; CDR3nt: TGTGCCAGCACCCCAGGCACGAGCTATGGCTACACCTTC; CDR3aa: CASTPGTSYGYTF
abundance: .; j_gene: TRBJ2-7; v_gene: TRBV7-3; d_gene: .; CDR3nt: TGTGCCAGCAGCTTAGGGACTGGGGAGCAGTACTTC; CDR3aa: CASSLGTGEQYF
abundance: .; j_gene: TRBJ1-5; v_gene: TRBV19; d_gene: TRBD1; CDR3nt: TGTGCCAGTAGGCAACAGGGGTGGATCCAGCATTTT; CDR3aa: CASRQQGWIQHF
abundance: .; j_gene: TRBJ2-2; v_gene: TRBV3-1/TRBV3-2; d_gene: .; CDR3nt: TGTGCCAGCAGCCACTTCGACAGCCCCCCCGGGGAGCTGTTTTTT; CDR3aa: CASSHFDSPPGELFF
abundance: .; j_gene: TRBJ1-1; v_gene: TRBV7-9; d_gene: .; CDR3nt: TGTGCCAGCAGCTTAGCCCCGCGGGACACTGAAGCTTTCTTT; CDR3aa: CASSLAPRDTEAFF
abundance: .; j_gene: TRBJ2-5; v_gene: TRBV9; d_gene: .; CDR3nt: TGTGCCAGCAGCGTAGGTGACAGCCACCAAGAGACCCAGTACTTC; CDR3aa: CASSVGDSHQETQYF
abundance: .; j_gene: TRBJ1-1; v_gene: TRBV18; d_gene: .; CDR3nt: TGTGCCAGCTCACCAGTGTCGGGGAGTTCCCTTGGGAACACTGAAGCTTTCTTT; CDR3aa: CASSPVSGSSLGNTEAFF
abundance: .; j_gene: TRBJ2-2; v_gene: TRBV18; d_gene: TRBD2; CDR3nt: TGTGCCAGCTCACTGCTGACTAGCAAAAACACCGGGGAGCTGTTTTTT; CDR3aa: CASSLLTSKNTGELFF
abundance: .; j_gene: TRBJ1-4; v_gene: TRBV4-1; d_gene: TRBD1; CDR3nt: TGCGCCAGCAGCCAAGAAGATAGGGGGCTTAAGAAACTGTTTTTT; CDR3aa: CASSQEDRGLKKLFF
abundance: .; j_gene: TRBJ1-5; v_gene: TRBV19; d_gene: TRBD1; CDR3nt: TGTGCCACTCAAAGGGGCAGGGGGAGCAATCAGCCCCAGCATTTT; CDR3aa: CATQRGRGSNQPQHF
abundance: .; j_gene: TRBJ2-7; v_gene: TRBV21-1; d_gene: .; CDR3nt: TGTGCCAGCAGGCGACCCGACAGGGAGAGCTCCTACGAGCAGTACTTC; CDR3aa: CASRRPDRESSYEQYF
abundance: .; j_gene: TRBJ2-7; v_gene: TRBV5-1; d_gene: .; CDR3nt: TGCGCCAGCAGCTTGCCAGCGGACTCCTACGAGCAGTACTTC; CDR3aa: CASSLPADSYEQYF
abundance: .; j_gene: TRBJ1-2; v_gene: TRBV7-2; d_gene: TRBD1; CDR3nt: TGTGCCAGCAGCTCTAGGACAGGGGGCCAACCTGGCTACACCTTC; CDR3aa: CASSSRTGGQPGYTF
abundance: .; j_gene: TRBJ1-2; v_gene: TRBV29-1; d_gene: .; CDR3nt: TGCAGCGGGACAGTTAACTATGGCTACACCTTC; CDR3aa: CSGTVNYGYTF
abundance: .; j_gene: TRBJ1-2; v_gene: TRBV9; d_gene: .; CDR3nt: TGTGCCAGCAGCGTAGATGGTTACAGCTATGGCTACACCTTC; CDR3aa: CASSVDGYSYGYTF
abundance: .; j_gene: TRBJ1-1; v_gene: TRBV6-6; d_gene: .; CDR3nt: TGTGCCAGCAGCCCCCGGGGAGGCGGGAACACTGAAGCTTTCTTT; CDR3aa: CASSPRGGGNTEAFF
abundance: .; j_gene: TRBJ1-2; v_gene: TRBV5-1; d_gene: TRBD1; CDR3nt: TGCGCCAGCAGCTTAGGACAGGGGGATTATGGCTACACCTTC; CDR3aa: CASSLGQGDYGYTF
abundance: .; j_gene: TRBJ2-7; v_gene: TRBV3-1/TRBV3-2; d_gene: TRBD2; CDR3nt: TGTGCCAGCAGCCAAGAGCGGCGGGGGGGCCTATACTACGAGCAGTACTTC; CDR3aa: CASSQERRGGLYYEQYF
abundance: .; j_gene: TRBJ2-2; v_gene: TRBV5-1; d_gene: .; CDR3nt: TGCGCCAGCAGCTTGCTCTCCGGAGACACCGGGGAGCTGTTTTTT; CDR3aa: CASSLLSGDTGELFF
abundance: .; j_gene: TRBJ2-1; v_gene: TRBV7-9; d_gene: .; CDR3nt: TGTGCCAGCAGCCTTCAGTGGGAGCAGTTCTTC; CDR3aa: CASSLQWEQFF
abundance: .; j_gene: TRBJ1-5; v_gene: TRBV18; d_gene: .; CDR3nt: TGTGCCAGCTCACCCGGGAGGGATCAGCCCCAGCATTTT; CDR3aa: CASSPGRDQPQHF
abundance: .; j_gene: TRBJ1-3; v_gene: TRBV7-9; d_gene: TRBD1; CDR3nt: TGTGCCAGCAGCGCTGGGACAGTTGGAAACACCATATATTTT; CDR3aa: CASSAGTVGNTIYF
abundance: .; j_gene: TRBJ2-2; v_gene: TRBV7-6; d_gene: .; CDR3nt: TGTGCCAGCAGCTTAGAGGGGATTGACACCGGGGAGCTGTTTTTT; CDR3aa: CASSLEGIDTGELFF
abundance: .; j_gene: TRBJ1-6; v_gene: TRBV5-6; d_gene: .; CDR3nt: TGTGCCAGCAGCCGGCTGGGGGCTGCGGATTCACCCCTCCACTTT; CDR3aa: CASSRLGAADSPLHF
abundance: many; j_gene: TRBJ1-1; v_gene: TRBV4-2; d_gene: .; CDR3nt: TGTGCCAGCAGCACTGGGGAGCTGGGAACTGAAGCTTTCTTT; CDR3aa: CASSTGELGTEAFF
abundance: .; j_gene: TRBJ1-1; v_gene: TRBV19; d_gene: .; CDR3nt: TGTGCCAGTAGTACCCGGGTGGCTGAAGCTTTCTTT; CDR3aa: CASSTRVAEAFF
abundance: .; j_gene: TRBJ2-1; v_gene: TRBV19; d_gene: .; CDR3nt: TGTGCCAGTAGCTACGGAGGGTTCTACAATGAGCAGTTCTTC; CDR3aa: CASSYGGFYNEQFF